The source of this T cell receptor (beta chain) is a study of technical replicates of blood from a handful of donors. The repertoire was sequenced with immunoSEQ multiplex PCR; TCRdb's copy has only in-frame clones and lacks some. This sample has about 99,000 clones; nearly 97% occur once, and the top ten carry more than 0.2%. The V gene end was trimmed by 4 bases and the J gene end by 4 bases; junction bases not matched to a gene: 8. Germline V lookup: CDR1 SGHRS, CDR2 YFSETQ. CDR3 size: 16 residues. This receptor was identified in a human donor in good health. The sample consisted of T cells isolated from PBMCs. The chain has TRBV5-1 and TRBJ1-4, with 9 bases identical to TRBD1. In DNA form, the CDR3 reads TGCGCCAGCAGCCAGGAGGGGACAGGGCTTAATGAAAAACTGTTTTTT. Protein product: CASSQEGTGLNEKLFF.